This TCR beta chain came from a study of somatic mutations in cytotoxic T cells in rheumatoid arthritis. Study results and limitations: With roughly 65 patients examined, about eight had a largest CD8+ clone exceeding 20% of CD8+ cells.

This CDR3 region has 16 residues. CDR1 MGHRA and CDR2 YSYEKL come from the germline V gene. J was trimmed by 4 bases and V by 4 bases; bases with no gene match: 11. TCRdb's copy holds only in-frame clones and misses some; the assay was immunoSEQ multiplex PCR. The repertoire has some 25,000 clones, roughly 82% of them found once; the top ten carry roughly 5%. With respect to this clone: What it binds is not known.

The chain couples TRBV4-1 to TRBJ2-3; TRBD1 agrees at 7 bases. Sequencing was done on a sample of CD8+ T cells sorted from blood. The clonotype was recovered from a man aged 45 to 65 in good health. The CDR3 bases are TGCGCCAGCAGCCCCTTCACAGGGGAAGGCTCAGATACGCAGTATTTT. It specifies CASSPFTGEGSDTQYF.